The next 28 T cell receptor beta chains were all read from a single sample in a study of blood T cells in healthy people across ages. PCR was performed a second time for about 6 to 12 cycles using a sample-barcoded 5' primer and a J-beta primer mix. TCRdb reprocessed the 5' RACE reads with MiXCR, giving one entry per CDR3 protein. This table has 550,000 to 750,000 distinct CDR3 sequences, approximately 21% appearing once. Material for sequencing was blood. The receptors here all came from a man between 65 and 80 years old in good health.

Of note for this clonotype: A much larger clone lies one base from this, so it may be a read error. V is TRBV20-1 and J is TRBJ2-5; 10 bases fit TRBD1. The DNA matches TRBJ2-7 better at its end, which makes the J call doubtful. Per germline, CDR1 DFQATT and CDR2 SNEGSKA (reference sequence). CDR3 length: 13 residues. The CDR3 DNA sequence: TGCAGTGCTTACGGGACAGGGGCCTACGAGCAGTACTTC. It translates to CSAYGTGAYEQYF.

The V gene is TRBV20-1, the J gene TRBJ2-5, with D unresolved. V was trimmed by 3 bases and J by 5 bases, leaving 4 bases between them. Germline V gene sequence: CDR1 DFQATT, CDR2 SNEGSKA (reference sequence). The CDR3 runs 10 residues. The CDR3 region has the DNA TGCAGTGCTAGCCCCGAGACCCAGTACTTC. This translates into CSASPETQYF.

This clonotype occurred a few times. The V gene is TRBV7-6, the J gene TRBJ2-5; 7 bases agree with TRBD1. V gave up 1 base and J gave up 1 base; unmatched junction bases: 3. The CDR3 runs to 15 residues. Germline V CDR1 and CDR2: SGHVS, FNYEAQ. The CDR3 coding sequence is TGTGCCAGCAGCTTAGGCGACAGGGCCCAAGAGACCCAGTACTTC. It yields the protein CASSLGDRAQETQYF.

This chain links TRBV7-3 with TRBJ2-5; 13 bases match TRBD2. Germline V lookup: CDR1 SGHTA, CDR2 FQGTGA. The CDR3 spans 17 residues. V was clipped by 5 bases and J by 5 bases; unmatched bases: 11. CDR3 DNA sequence: TGTGCCAGCAGCGAATTTCCGGGACTAGCGGGAACGGAGACCCAGTACTTC. This codes for CASSEFPGLAGTETQYF. The full variable domain, in which reference TRBV7-3 and TRBJ2-5 provide the parts outside the CDR3, is GAGVSQTPSNKVTEKGKYVELRCDPISGHTALYWYRQSLGQGPEFLIYFQGTGAADDSGLPNDRFFAVRPEGSVSTLKIQRTERGDSAVYLCASSEFPGLAGTETQYFGPGTRLLVL.

The chain is built from TRBV2 and TRBJ1-1; D might be TRBD1 (6 bases). Germline loops: CDR1 SNHLY, CDR2 FYNNEI. This CDR3 is 14 amino acids long. Between the trimmed V and J ends, which lost 3 bases and 5 bases, there was a span of 13 bases. DNA for the CDR3: TGTGCCAGCAGTGACCCAGGGGATGAAACTGAAGCTTTCTTT. As protein: CASSDPGDETEAFF. Together with reference TRBV2 and TRBJ1-1, the CDR3 gives the full variable domain: EPEVTQTPSHQVTQMGQEVILRCVPISNHLYFYWYRQILGQKVEFLVSFYNNEISEKSEIFDDQFSVERPDGSNFTLKIRSTKLEDSAMYFCASSDPGDETEAFFGQGTRLTVV.

The V and J genes are TRBV4-3 and TRBJ1-6, with D possibly TRBD1 on 5 matching bases. V was clipped by 0 bases and J by 8 bases, with 14 bases between them. The length of the CDR3 is 16 residues. Germline V gene data show CDR1 as LGHNA and CDR2 as YSLEER. The CDR3 loop reads CASSQDGQGNYSPLHF. The CDR3 bases are TGCGCCAGCAGCCAAGATGGGCAGGGAAATTATTCACCCCTCCACTTT.

The chain has TRBV24-1 and TRBJ2-5; D is possibly TRBD1 (5 bases). Looked up from germline, CDR1 is KGHDR and CDR2 is SFDVKD. The ends were cut back, 1 base at V and 0 bases at J, with 14 bases in the middle. The CDR3 is 17 amino acids. The CDR3 coding sequence is TGTGCCACCAGTGATTTTGTGGTAGACAGAAACCAAGAGACCCAGTACTTC. Amino acids: CATSDFVVDRNQETQYF.

The sample holds many counts of this clonotype. The chain has TRBV28 and TRBJ2-7, with 8 bases matching TRBD2. Germline trimming cut 10 bases from V and 4 bases from J; bases unmatched to any gene: 21. The germline V gene has CDR1 MDHEN and CDR2 SYDVKM. The CDR3 has 17 amino acids. CDR3 sequence: CATLLWATGTRGYEQYF. For the CDR3, the DNA is TGTGCCACCCTCTTATGGGCTACCGGGACTAGAGGATACGAGCAGTACTTC.

This chain uses TRBV2 with TRBJ2-5; the match to TRBD2 covers 11 bases. The germline gives CDR1 SNHLY, CDR2 FYNNEI. The CDR3 is made up of 15 amino acids. V was pared by 3 bases and J by 3 bases, with 3 bases of the junction left unmatched. The CDR3 DNA reads TGTGCCAGCAGTGAGTCTAGCGGGAGGAAAGAGACCCAGTACTTC. Encoded protein: CASSESSGRKETQYF.

This clonotype was counted only a few times. J is TRBJ1-6 and V is TRBV20-1, with a weak D call TRBD1 (6 bases). V lost 3 bases and J lost 10, with 13 bases in between. Germline V gene data show CDR1 as DFQATT and CDR2 as SNEGSKA (reference sequence). CDR3 size: 13 residues. The CDR3 nucleotides are TGCAGTGCTAGGCCGGGGCAGGGGTCACCCCTCCACTTT. It specifies CSARPGQGSPLHF.

The CDR3 reads CSAFAQDSYEQYF. CDR3 coding DNA: TGCAGTGCTTTCGCGCAGGACTCCTACGAGCAGTACTTC. V gene TRBV20-1 combines with J gene TRBJ2-5; D unclear. The J call could be wrong; TRBJ2-7 is a better fit for the DNA end. The germline gives CDR1 DFQATT, CDR2 SNEGSKA (reference sequence). The CDR3 is made up of 13 amino acids.

This clonotype has more than one count but fewer than ten. This chain links TRBV4-1 with TRBJ2-2; D may be TRBD1 (6 bases). Germline values: CDR1 MGHRA, CDR2 YSYEKL. V was pared by 0 bases and J by 2 bases, with 7 bases between. The CDR3 length is 15 residues. In DNA form, the CDR3 reads TGCGCCAGCAGCCAAGACAGGGGTAACACCGGGGAGCTGTTTTTT. It is translated as CASSQDRGNTGELFF.

Only a few counts were recorded for this clonotype. No conserved phenylalanine or tryptophan ends this CDR3, so it is likely a read error. The CDR3 DNA is TGTGCCAGCAGCCCCTTAGCGGGAGTAGTCTACAATGAGCAGTTCCTC. Its translation: CASSPLAGVVYNEQFL. This chain links TRBV7-3 with TRBJ2-1; TRBD2 aligns across 9 bases. The CDR3 has 16 residues. Unmatched junction bases numbered 8, after V lost 5 bases and J lost 3 bases. Looked up from germline, CDR1 is SGHTA and CDR2 is FQGTGA.

Notes on this clonotype: With a much larger clone just one base away, this may be a read error. J is TRBJ2-5 and V is TRBV27; D is unresolved. With the DNA end fitting TRBJ2-7 better, the J assignment may be wrong. The CDR3 extends over 10 amino acids. From germline, CDR1 is MNHEY and CDR2 SMNVEV (reference sequence). In DNA, the CDR3 is TGTGCCAGCGGCCCTGACGAGCAGTACTTC. Translating it yields CASGPDEQYF.

The table lists this clonotype with a few counts. The chain joins TRBV28 to TRBJ1-2, with 9 nucleotides matching TRBD1. With V trimmed by 6 bases and J by 5 bases, 1 base remained unmatched. The CDR3 contains 12 residues. Per germline, CDR1 MDHEN and CDR2 SYDVKM. The CDR3 DNA follows: TGTGCCAGCAGGACAGGGGGGTATGGCTACACCTTC. Its translation: CASRTGGYGYTF.

This clonotype was counted between two and nine times. The gene calls are TRBV7-2 and TRBJ2-5; 9 bases agree with TRBD1. Unmatched junction bases numbered 9, after V lost 5 bases and J lost 5 bases. The CDR3 contains 15 residues. Germline V gives CDR1 SGHTA, CDR2 FQGNSA. Written as DNA, the CDR3 is TGTGCCAGCAGCGGGGGGGACAGGGTATACGAGACCCAGTACTTC. Residues: CASSGGDRVYETQYF. Complete variable domain (other parts from reference TRBV7-2 and TRBJ2-5): GAGVSQSPSNKVTEKGKDVELRCDPISGHTALYWYRQSLGQGLEFLIYFQGNSAPDKSGLPSDRFSAERTGGSVSTLTIQRTQQEDSAVYLCASSGGDRVYETQYFGPGTRLLVL.

This clonotype was observed a handful of times. This rearrangement joins TRBV20-1 to TRBJ1-1; TRBD1 might be the D (5 bases). Germline V gene lookup returns CDR1 DFQATT and CDR2 SNEGSKA (reference sequence). This CDR3 has 12 amino acids. The CDR3 loop reads CRADNMNTEAFF. In DNA form, the CDR3 reads TGCAGGGCGGACAACATGAACACTGAAGCTTTCTTT.

V is TRBV12-3 or TRBV12-4 and J is TRBJ2-3; possible D gene TRBD2, 6 bases. The V gene lost 6 bases and the J gene lost 4 bases, with 11 bases spanning the gap. This CDR3 comprises 13 residues. This chain's CDR3 is CASSARGSDTQYF. In DNA form, the CDR3 reads TGTGCCAGCAGCGCACGGGGGTCAGATACGCAGTATTTT.

This clonotype has only a few counts. The junction does not match germline at one end; this may be a read error. V and J are TRBV12-3 or TRBV12-4 and TRBJ1-3; 7 bases fit TRBD1. This CDR3 comprises 13 residues. The CDR3 loop is CASSLNRGSTIYF. The CDR3 DNA follows: TGTGCCAGCAGTCTAAACAGGGGAAGCACCATATATTTT.

The chain has TRBV7-2 and TRBJ1-2; TRBD1 agrees at 9 bases. There are 14 residues in the CDR3. Germline-derived CDR1 and CDR2 are SGHTA and FQGNSA. J lost 4 bases, V lost 5 bases, and 5 bases had no gene match. CDR3 sequence: CASSGTGGPYGYTF. As DNA, the CDR3 is TGTGCCAGCAGCGGTACAGGGGGCCCCTATGGCTACACCTTC.

This clonotype has just a few counts. The genes are TRBV6-5 and TRBJ2-3; 11 bases align to TRBD2. Germline values: CDR1 MNHEY, CDR2 SVGAGI. This CDR3 has 19 amino acids. The V and J ends lost 2 bases and 2 bases, in that order; junction bases with no gene match: 12. The CDR3: CASSYALAGVKGATDTQYF. In nucleotides, the CDR3 is TGTGCCAGCAGTTACGCACTAGCGGGGGTTAAGGGAGCCACAGATACGCAGTATTTT.

This clonotype was seen a handful of times. The J gene is TRBJ2-7, the V gene TRBV20-1, with D possibly TRBD2 on 6 matching bases. The germline V gene encodes CDR1 DFQATT and CDR2 SNEGSKA (reference sequence). V lost 0 bases and J lost 1, with 13 bases in between. The CDR3 has 15 residues. The CDR3 DNA reads as TGCAGTGCTAGAGATCCGACGGGAGCGTCCTACGAGCAGTACTTC. Protein sequence: CSARDPTGASYEQYF.

This clonotype was recorded a few times. This CDR3 is CASSLQGLAGTDTQYF. In DNA form, the CDR3 reads TGCGCCAGCAGCTTGCAAGGACTAGCGGGGACAGATACGCAGTATTTT. The chain combines TRBV5-1 with TRBJ2-3, with 12 positions matching TRBD2. With 1 base clipped from V and 3 bases from J, the junction kept 3 bases outside the gene matches. There are 16 residues in the CDR3. Germline lookup yields CDR1 SGHRS and CDR2 YFSETQ.

This clonotype was picked up a small number of times. V gene TRBV6-2 or TRBV6-3 combines with J gene TRBJ2-5; D assignment may be TRBD1 or TRBD2 (5 bases each). CDR3 size: 15 residues. V dropped 2 bases and J dropped 4 bases, with 14 bases sitting between them. Germline V CDR1 and CDR2: MNHEY, SVGEGT. CDR3 nucleotides: TGTGCCAGCAGTTACGGGGGACCGCCAAGAGAGACCCAGTACTTC. Translated, it gives CASSYGGPPRETQYF.

This clonotype appeared a few times. The chain couples TRBV21-1 to TRBJ2-7; the table's D gene call, TRBD2, was not cross checked with the DNA. TRBV21-1 is an annotated pseudogene. The CDR3 totals 13 residues. This CDR3 is CASSTRGVYEQYF. CDR3 DNA sequence: TGTGCCAGCAGCACCCGCGGGGTCTACGAGCAGTACTTC.

This clonotype was picked up many times. J is TRBJ1-5 and V is TRBV28; 7 bases fit TRBD1. This CDR3 comprises 14 residues. The V gene end was trimmed by 8 bases and the J gene end by 4 bases; junction bases not matched to a gene: 8. The germline CDR1 and CDR2 sequences are MDHEN and SYDVKM. The CDR3 sequence is CASGRTGKNQPQHF. The CDR3 DNA follows: TGTGCCAGCGGTCGGACAGGCAAGAATCAGCCCCAGCATTTT.

This chain connects TRBV4-1 to TRBJ2-5; 7 positions agree with TRBD1. Germline V gene data show CDR1 as MGHRA and CDR2 as YSYEKL. V was clipped by 2 bases and J by 2 bases; unmatched bases: 2. The CDR3 contains 14 residues. The CDR3, as DNA: TGCGCCAGCAGCCAAAAGACAGGGCAAGAGACCCAGTACTTC. The encoded protein is CASSQKTGQETQYF.

This clonotype is a singleton in its sample. The rearrangement joins TRBV11-2 to TRBJ2-2; the D is unclear. This CDR3 is built from 14 residues. V gave up 4 bases and J gave up 1 base, with 7 bases separating them. CDR1 and CDR2 from the germline V gene are SGHAT and FQNNGV. The CDR3 DNA sequence: TGTGCCAGCAGCTCGCTAGGGAACACCGGGGAGCTGTTTTTT. Residues: CASSSLGNTGELFF.